A selection of T cell receptor beta chains follows, all from one sample in a study of cytomegalovirus exposure and HLA in healthy donors. TCRdb keeps only in-frame clones here, not all; method: immunoSEQ multiplex PCR. This sample yields approximately 190,000 clones, of which around 84% are seen a single time; around an eighth belongs to the top ten. Input material: PBMCs. All receptors come from a woman in her twenties or thirties in good health and CMV-seropositive. Both conserved end residues are part of each CDR3. A D gene is named only where the DNA matches it firmly. Part of the rows lack a size; the others show once, few, many or a class for expanded clones.

TRBV5-1	-	TRBJ2-1	few	CASSLDGGLSYNEQFF	TGCGCCAGCAGCTTGGATGGGGGGTTGTCCTACAATGAGCAGTTCTTC
TRBV27	-	TRBJ2-7	-	CASSSIADGLEQYF	TGTGCCAGCAGTTCTATAGCGGACGGGTTGGAGCAGTACTTC
TRBV11-3	TRBD1	TRBJ2-2	once	CASSHRQGNGELFF	TGTGCCAGCAGCCACCGACAGGGGAACGGGGAGCTGTTTTTT
TRBV6-6	-	TRBJ2-1	-	CASSYQGRGRNEQFF	TGTGCCAGCAGTTACCAGGGAAGGGGTAGGAATGAGCAGTTCTTC
TRBV7-6	-	TRBJ2-6	-	CASSPGIGANVLTF	TGTGCCAGCAGCCCGGGAATTGGGGCCAACGTCCTGACTTTC
TRBV4-1	TRBD2	TRBJ2-1	-	CASSQPGLAGRDEQFF	TGCGCCAGCAGCCAACCGGGACTAGCGGGAAGGGATGAGCAGTTCTTC
TRBV2	-	TRBJ1-4	-	CASSELQGSFGKLFF	TGTGCCAGCAGTGAATTACAGGGTAGTTTCGGAAAACTGTTTTTT
TRBV5-4	-	TRBJ2-1	-	CASESGYNEQFF	TGTGCCAGCGAGAGCGGTTACAATGAGCAGTTCTTC
TRBV4-2	TRBD2	TRBJ2-5	-	CASSQTTSLTQYF	TGTGCCAGCAGCCAAACGACTAGCTTGACCCAGTACTTC
TRBV5-6	TRBD1	TRBJ2-7	-	CASTRDEDRGILLSYEQYF	TGTGCCAGCACCCGTGATGAGGACAGGGGAATATTGTTGAGCTACGAGCAGTACTTC
TRBV15	TRBD2	TRBJ2-1	-	CATSRGSGNYNEQFF	TGTGCCACCAGCAGAGGGAGCGGGAACTACAATGAGCAGTTCTTC
TRBV30	TRBD2	TRBJ2-1	-	CAWSTSGLWNEQFF	TGTGCCTGGAGTACTAGCGGCCTTTGGAATGAGCAGTTCTTC
TRBV27	TRBD2	TRBJ2-2	-	CASRSTGTSNTGELFF	TGTGCCAGCAGATCTACCGGGACTAGTAACACCGGGGAGCTGTTTTTT
TRBV18	TRBD1	TRBJ1-2	-	CASSGTGTTNYGYTF	TGTGCCAGCTCAGGGACAGGCACCACAAACTATGGCTACACCTTC
TRBV10-3	TRBD1	TRBJ1-2	-	CAISPDRGRYTF	TGTGCCATCAGTCCAGACAGGGGACGCTACACCTTC
TRBV6-5	-	TRBJ1-5	-	CASRESLGEPQHF	TGTGCCAGCAGGGAGAGCCTAGGTGAGCCCCAGCATTTT
TRBV7-7	TRBD2	TRBJ2-5	-	CASSPNNPAGLETQYF	TGTGCTAGCAGCCCTAACAACCCAGCGGGACTGGAGACCCAGTACTTC
TRBV28	TRBD1	TRBJ2-5	-	CASSSGQLIQETQYF	TGTGCCAGCAGTTCGGGACAGCTAATCCAAGAGACCCAGTACTTC
TRBV6-5	TRBD1	TRBJ1-3	-	CASSGSTGFGNTIYF	TGTGCCAGCAGTGGATCGACAGGGTTCGGTAACACCATATATTTT
TRBV11-2	-	TRBJ1-2	-	CASSKNRVYGYTF	TGTGCCAGCAGCAAAAACAGGGTCTATGGCTACACCTTC
TRBV5-1	-	TRBJ2-2	-	CASSAGDNGELFF	TGCGCCAGCAGCGCCGGGGACAATGGGGAGCTGTTTTTT
TRBV15	-	TRBJ2-7	-	CATSRDRAGREQYF	TGTGCCACCAGCAGAGATAGGGCGGGCCGCGAGCAGTACTTC
TRBV5-1	-	TRBJ2-2	-	CASSLDLARPSVTGELFF	TGCGCCAGCAGCTTGGATCTTGCCCGACCAAGCGTCACCGGGGAGCTGTTTTTT